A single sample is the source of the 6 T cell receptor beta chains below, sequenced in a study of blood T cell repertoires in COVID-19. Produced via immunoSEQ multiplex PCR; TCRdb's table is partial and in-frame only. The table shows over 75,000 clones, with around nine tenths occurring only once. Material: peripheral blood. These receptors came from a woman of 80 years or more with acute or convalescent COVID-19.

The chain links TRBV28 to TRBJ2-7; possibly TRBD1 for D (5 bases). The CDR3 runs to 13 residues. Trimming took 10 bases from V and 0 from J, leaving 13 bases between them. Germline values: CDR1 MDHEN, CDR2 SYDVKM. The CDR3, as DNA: TGTGCCAACCTTCGACAGCACTCCTACGAGCAGTACTTC. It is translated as CANLRQHSYEQYF.

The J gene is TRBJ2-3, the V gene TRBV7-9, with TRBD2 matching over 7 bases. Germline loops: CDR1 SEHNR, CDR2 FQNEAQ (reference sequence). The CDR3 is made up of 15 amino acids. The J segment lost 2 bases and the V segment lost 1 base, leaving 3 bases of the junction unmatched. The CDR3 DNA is TGTGCCAGCAGCTTAGGGCTAGCGGACACAGATACGCAGTATTTT. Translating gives CASSLGLADTDTQYF.

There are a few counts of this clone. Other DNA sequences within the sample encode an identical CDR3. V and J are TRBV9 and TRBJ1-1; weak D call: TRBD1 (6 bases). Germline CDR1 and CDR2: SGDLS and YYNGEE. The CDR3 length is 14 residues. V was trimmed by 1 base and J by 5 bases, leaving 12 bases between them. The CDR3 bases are TGTGCCAGCAGCGTAAGTGGGGGCGGAACTGAAGCTTTCTTT. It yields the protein CASSVSGGGTEAFF.

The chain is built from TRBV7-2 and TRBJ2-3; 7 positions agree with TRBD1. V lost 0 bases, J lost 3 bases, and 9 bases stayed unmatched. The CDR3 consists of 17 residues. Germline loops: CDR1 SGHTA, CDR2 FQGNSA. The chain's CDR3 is CASSLAGPGQATDTQYF. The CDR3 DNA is TGTGCCAGCAGCTTAGCGGGACCAGGACAGGCGACAGATACGCAGTATTTT.

This CDR3 is CASSGTGGTEAFF. CDR3 DNA: TGTGCCAGCAGCGGGACAGGGGGCACTGAAGCTTTCTTT. The chain links TRBV9 to TRBJ1-1, with 10 positions matching TRBD1. The CDR3 runs 13 residues. After removal of 3 bases from V and 4 bases from J, the junction contained 0 bases not matched to a gene. Germline CDR1 is SGDLS and CDR2 is YYNGEE.

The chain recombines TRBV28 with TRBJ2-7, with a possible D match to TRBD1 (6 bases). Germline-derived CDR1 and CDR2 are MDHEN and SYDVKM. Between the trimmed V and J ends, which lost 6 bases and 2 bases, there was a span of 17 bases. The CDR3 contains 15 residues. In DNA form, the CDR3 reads TGTGCCAGCAGCCAAGGGGACATTAGGGCCTACGAGCAGTACTTC. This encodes CASSQGDIRAYEQYF.